The 29 T cell receptor beta chains listed next were all sequenced from one sample in a study of blood T cell repertoires in COVID-19. Data came from immunoSEQ multiplex PCR; TCRdb stores just in-frame clones and leaves some out. The sample lists about 260,000 clones, roughly 87% seen once, with about 2% in the top ten. The sample comprised peripheral blood. These TCRs come from a woman in her fifties or sixties who had recovered from COVID-19.

V gene TRBV2 combines with J gene TRBJ1-6, with 9 positions matching TRBD1. The germline V gene has CDR1 SNHLY and CDR2 FYNNEI. The CDR3 runs 15 residues. Unmatched junction bases numbered 11, after V lost 7 bases and J lost 10 bases. The CDR3 region has the DNA TGTGCCAGCACCGCCGGGACAGGGAGAGCGTCACCCCTCCACTTT. It yields the protein CASTAGTGRASPLHF.

For the CDR3, the DNA is TGTGCCAGCAGTAGGGACAGTTACACTGAAGCTTTCTTT. Translation: CASSRDSYTEAFF. The rearrangement uses TRBV5-5 and TRBJ1-1; 7 bases match TRBD1. Trimming took 5 bases from V and 3 from J; bases not matched to a gene: 4. Germline values: CDR1 SGHKS, CDR2 YYEKEE (reference sequence). The CDR3 totals 13 residues.

The table lists this clone with many counts. The chain carries TRBV5-4 and TRBJ2-5; 9 bases are shared with TRBD1. Per the germline V gene, CDR1 is SGHNT and CDR2 is YYREEE (reference sequence). The CDR3 totals 15 residues. V was pared by 4 bases and J by 6 bases, with 10 bases of the junction left unmatched. The CDR3 reads CASSLRDRALKTQYF. The CDR3 region has the DNA TGTGCCAGCAGCCTCCGGGACAGGGCTTTAAAGACCCAGTACTTC.

The CDR3 region has the DNA TGTGCCAGCAGCCGGTTGGATACGCAGTATTTT. Translated: CASSRLDTQYF. The V call is TRBV6-5, the J call TRBJ2-3; D gene ambiguous. The CDR3 extends over 11 amino acids. Germline V gene sequence: CDR1 MNHEY, CDR2 SVGAGI. Trimming pared 6 bases from V and 6 bases from J, leaving 7 bases between.

V is TRBV10-3 and J is TRBJ2-5; D may be TRBD1 (5 bases). Trimming shortened V by 3 bases and J by 1 base, and 12 bases separated the two germline ends. Germline V gene lookup returns CDR1 ENHRY and CDR2 SYGVKD. CDR3 length equals 15 residues. The CDR3 nucleotides are TGTGCCATCAGTGACCCCCTGCAGGGCCAAGAGACCCAGTACTTC. Translated: CAISDPLQGQETQYF.

The genes are TRBV4-3 and TRBJ2-2, with 11 bases aligning to TRBD1. Germline loops: CDR1 LGHNA, CDR2 YSLEER. The CDR3 loop spans 20 amino acids. V shed 0 bases and J 1 base; nucleotides not matched to a gene: 10. CDR3 DNA sequence: TGCGCCAGCAGCCAAGAGCGGCGGGACAGGGGGACCCTGAACACCGGGGAGCTGTTTTTT. This translates into CASSQERRDRGTLNTGELFF.

The rearrangement links TRBV3-1 (or the pseudogene TRBV3-2) to TRBJ1-1; D is possibly TRBD1 (5 bases). In germline, CDR1 is LGHDT, CDR2 YNNKEL (reference sequence). The CDR3 runs 13 residues. With 7 bases removed from V and 1 base from J, the gap between germline ends came to 10 bases. The chain's CDR3 is CASKITGNTEAFF. The DNA of the CDR3 is TGTGCCAGCAAGATAACAGGGAACACTGAAGCTTTCTTT.

The J gene is TRBJ2-6, the V gene TRBV4-2, with D perhaps matching TRBD2 (5 bases). V was clipped by 4 bases and J by 0 bases, with 13 bases between them. This CDR3 spans 17 amino acids. Germline V lookup: CDR1 LGHNA, CDR2 YNFKEQ. The CDR3 protein is CASSPFDRGSGANVLTF. CDR3 DNA: TGTGCCAGCAGCCCCTTCGATCGGGGCTCTGGGGCCAACGTCCTGACTTTC.

The rearrangement links TRBV7-2 to TRBJ1-5, with D possibly TRBD1 on 6 matching bases. The V and J ends lost 6 bases and 3 bases respectively, with 12 bases between them. The CDR3 extends over 14 amino acids. Per the germline V gene, CDR1 is SGHTA and CDR2 is FQGNSA. The CDR3 protein is CASSSGTNNQPQHF. CDR3 in DNA: TGTGCCAGCAGTTCCGGGACAAACAATCAGCCCCAGCATTTT.

This sequence joins TRBV7-2 and TRBJ1-2; no clear D. This CDR3 spans 15 amino acids. Per the germline V gene, CDR1 is SGHTA and CDR2 is FQGNSA. Trimming removed 5 bases from V and 8 bases from J, with 21 bases in between. The CDR3 reads CASSPHSSGYRGYTF. DNA of the CDR3: TGTGCCAGCAGCCCGCACAGTTCGGGGTATCGGGGCTACACCTTC. Looking up the rest from reference TRBV7-2 and TRBJ1-2 gives the full variable domain: GAGVSQSPSNKVTEKGKDVELRCDPISGHTALYWYRQSLGQGLEFLIYFQGNSAPDKSGLPSDRFSAERTGGSVSTLTIQRTQQEDSAVYLCASSPHSSGYRGYTFGSGTRLTVV.

This chain links TRBV10-3 with TRBJ2-3, with 8 bases aligning to TRBD2. The CDR3 runs 16 residues. Germline assignment: CDR1 ENHRY and CDR2 SYGVKD. V lost 5 bases to trimming and J lost 2 bases; unmatched junction nucleotides: 9. The chain's CDR3 is CAISSLAGSNTDTQYF. The CDR3 coding sequence is TGTGCCATCAGTAGTCTAGCGGGTTCTAACACAGATACGCAGTATTTT.

In nucleotides, the CDR3 is TGTGCCAGCAGTTTTCTAGCGGGAGGCAGCTCCTACAATGAGCAGTTCTTC. It codes for CASSFLAGGSSYNEQFF. The chain is built from TRBV27 and TRBJ2-1, with TRBD2 matching 11 bases. The V and J ends lost 3 bases and 0 bases, in that order; junction bases with no gene match: 4. The CDR3 is 17 amino acids. The germline CDR1 and CDR2 sequences are MNHEY and SMNVEV (reference sequence).

V and J are TRBV5-1 and TRBJ2-1, with 9 bases aligning to TRBD2. Trimming took 2 bases from V and 2 from J; bases not matched to a gene: 2. Germline V gene sequence: CDR1 SGHRS, CDR2 YFSETQ. The CDR3 contains 15 residues. CDR3 protein: CASSFVAGAYNEQFF. The CDR3 DNA is TGCGCCAGCAGCTTTGTAGCGGGGGCCTACAATGAGCAGTTCTTC.

The chain uses TRBV29-1 and TRBJ2-5; 10 positions match TRBD2. This CDR3 has 13 residues. Per germline, CDR1 SQVTM and CDR2 ANQGSEA. V was pared by 7 bases and J by 3 bases, with 5 bases of the junction left unmatched. The DNA of the CDR3 is TGCAGCGCCGGGACTAGCGTAAAAGAGACCCAGTACTTC. This sequence encodes CSAGTSVKETQYF.

This chain joins TRBV27 and TRBJ1-1; D is possibly TRBD1 (5 bases). Between the trimmed V and J ends, which lost 4 bases and 1 base, there was a span of 13 bases. CDR1 and CDR2 from the germline V gene are MNHEY and SMNVEV (reference sequence). The CDR3 sequence is 15 residues long. In nucleotides, the CDR3 is TGTGCCAGCAGTTCGCGTCCCGACAGGAACACTGAAGCTTTCTTT. Translating gives CASSSRPDRNTEAFF.

There are a few counts of this clone. The CDR3 loop reads CSVEKHSYEQYF. CDR3 DNA sequence: TGCAGCGTTGAAAAACACTCCTACGAGCAGTACTTC. This chain connects TRBV29-1 to TRBJ2-7; D ambiguous. Looked up from germline, CDR1 is SQVTM and CDR2 is ANQGSEA. This CDR3 has 12 amino acids. The ends were cut back, 2 bases at V and 0 bases at J, with 5 bases in the middle.

About this clone: At one boundary the junction diverges from the germline segment, which might be a read error. V is TRBV7-7 and J is TRBJ2-5; 7 nucleotides match TRBD2. The germline gives CDR1 SSHAT, CDR2 FNYEAQ (reference sequence). CDR3 length: 15 amino acids. The CDR3 DNA reads TGTGCTAGCAGCCCCCTGCGGGGGACTTTGGAGACCCAGTACTTC. Protein: CASSPLRGTLETQYF.

The chain links TRBV10-3 to TRBJ1-2; D perhaps matches TRBD1 (6 bases). This CDR3 comprises 14 residues. V was pared by 6 bases and J by 3 bases, with 14 bases between. CDR1 and CDR2 (germline): ENHRY, SYGVKD. CDR3 nucleotides: TGTGCCATCAGGAGACAGGCGGGGGACTATGGCTACACCTTC. It yields the protein CAIRRQAGDYGYTF.

The rearrangement joins TRBV6-1 to TRBJ1-2; 9 bases line up with TRBD1. Germline CDR1 is MNHNS and CDR2 is SASEGT. The CDR3 totals 17 residues. V was clipped by 4 bases and J by 7 bases; unmatched bases: 16. The CDR3 DNA sequence: TGTGCCAGCAGTGCGTCGTTCTACAGGGGGCGCCGGGGTGGCTACACCTTC. This gives the protein CASSASFYRGRRGGYTF.

The V call is TRBV12-3 or TRBV12-4, the J call TRBJ1-3; D remains unclear. This CDR3 has 13 amino acids. The V end lost 3 bases, the J end lost 0 bases, and 3 bases lay between the germline ends. The CDR3 sequence: CASSFSSGNTIYF. For the CDR3, the DNA is TGTGCCAGCAGTTTTAGCTCTGGAAACACCATATATTTT.

This clone was counted once. The gene calls are TRBV28 and TRBJ1-5, with D tentatively TRBD1 (6 bases). CDR3 length: 15 amino acids. The V end lost 5 bases, the J end lost 7 bases, and 18 bases lay between the germline ends. Germline loops: CDR1 MDHEN, CDR2 SYDVKM. CDR3 sequence reads: CASSKWDTGSQPQHF. The CDR3 DNA reads TGTGCCAGCAGTAAATGGGATACAGGGAGCCAGCCCCAGCATTTT.

The rearrangement joins TRBV18 to TRBJ1-1, with D possibly matching TRBD1 (6 bases). This CDR3 has 18 amino acids. Trimming stripped 3 bases from V and 4 bases from J, with 24 bases between. In germline, CDR1 is KGHSH, CDR2 LQKENI. CDR3 DNA: TGTGCCAGCTCACCTAGGGAGAAACAGGGCATAGGCGGCACTGAAGCTTTCTTT. As protein: CASSPREKQGIGGTEAFF. The full variable domain, in which reference TRBV18 and TRBJ1-1 provide the parts outside the CDR3, is NAGVMQNPRHLVRRRGQEARLRCSPMKGHSHVYWYRQLPEEGLKFMVYLQKENIIDESGMPKERFSAEFPKEGPSILRIQQVVRGDSAAYFCASSPREKQGIGGTEAFFGQGTRLTVV.

This clone was picked up a small number of times. The gene calls are TRBV7-2 and TRBJ1-1; the D gene is possibly TRBD1 (5 bases). This CDR3 comprises 12 residues. The germline V gene has CDR1 SGHTA and CDR2 FQGNSA. Trimming removed 5 bases at V and 4 bases at J, with 8 bases between. The CDR3: CASSHGGTEAFF. CDR3 bases: TGTGCCAGCAGCCACGGGGGCACTGAAGCTTTCTTT.

The chain carries TRBV28 and TRBJ1-2; 7 nucleotides line up with TRBD1. The CDR3 length is 14 residues. CDR1 MDHEN and CDR2 SYDVKM come from the germline V gene. V was pared by 1 base and J by 7 bases, with 6 bases of the junction left unmatched. The CDR3 region is CASSLLQGEGGYTF. In nucleotides, the CDR3 is TGTGCCAGCAGTTTATTGCAGGGGGAAGGTGGCTACACCTTC.

The rearrangement uses TRBV5-1 and TRBJ2-3; D ambiguous. The length of the CDR3 is 14 residues. CDR1 and CDR2 from the germline V gene are SGHRS and YFSETQ. V was trimmed by 0 bases and J by 0 bases, leaving 5 bases between them. The CDR3 DNA sequence: TGCGCCAGCAGCTTGGTCCGTAGCACAGATACGCAGTATTTT. Its translation: CASSLVRSTDTQYF.

The J gene is TRBJ2-7, the V gene TRBV29-1, with 7 bases identical to TRBD2. Germline CDR1 SQVTM, CDR2 ANQGSEA. There are 11 residues in the CDR3. Germline trimming cut 7 bases from V and 5 bases from J; bases unmatched to any gene: 5. CDR3 protein: CSARGGNEQYF. Written as DNA, the CDR3 is TGCAGCGCAAGGGGAGGGAACGAGCAGTACTTC.

CDR3 loop: CASAPGQIKNSIAKNIQYF. The CDR3, as DNA: TGTGCCAGCGCCCCGGGACAGATAAAAAACTCAATAGCCAAAAACATTCAGTACTTC. The genes are TRBV19 and TRBJ2-4; 7 bases line up with TRBD1. CDR1 LNHDA and CDR2 SQIVND come from the germline V gene (reference sequence). V lost 9 bases and J lost 0; bases outside the gene matches: 20. The CDR3 length is 19 residues.

The CDR3 DNA reads TGTGCCAGCAGTTACTCGCAGGGCAGGAACTATGGCTACACCTTC. Translated, it gives CASSYSQGRNYGYTF. The genes are TRBV6-5 and TRBJ1-2, with D possibly TRBD1 on 5 matching bases. Germline values: CDR1 MNHEY, CDR2 SVGAGI. Deletions cut 0 bases from V and 2 bases from J, with 10 bases between. The CDR3 totals 15 residues.

The rearrangement links TRBV6-5 to TRBJ2-7; TRBD1 agrees at 9 bases. This CDR3 is built from 15 residues. The V gene end was trimmed by 8 bases and the J gene end by 3 bases; junction bases not matched to a gene: 11. CDR1 is MNHEY and CDR2 is SVGAGI in the germline V gene. DNA for the CDR3: TGTGCCAGCGCGGTCAGGGACAGGGTTAACTACGAGCAGTACTTC. This gives the protein CASAVRDRVNYEQYF.